A single sample gave rise to the 30 T cell receptor beta chains below, sequenced in a study of shared clonotypes between healthy human individuals. This table comes from immunoSEQ multiplex PCR, and its TCRdb copy is limited to in-frame clones, with some not included. The repertoire holds about 2.3 million clones, 85% to 95% seen once, with about 0.41% in the top ten. What was sequenced was naive CD4+ T cells from PBMCs. The subset here: CD45RA+ positively selected. These receptors came from a man younger than 30 in good health. Some clones in this sample may be carry-over from other donors' samples.

This CDR3 is CAWSLQVWAGELFF. CDR3 nucleotide sequence: TGTGCCTGGAGTCTACAGGTTTGGGCCGGGGAGCTGTTTTTT. The chain combines TRBV30 with TRBJ2-2; D is perhaps TRBD1 (5 bases). The V end was cut by 2 bases, the J end by 6 bases, with 13 bases between. The CDR3 totals 14 residues. Germline CDR1 reads GTSNPN; CDR2 reads SVGIG (reference sequence).

The genes are TRBV11-2 and TRBJ2-7, with D unresolved. The germline gives CDR1 SGHAT, CDR2 FQNNGV. This CDR3 spans 15 amino acids. V was shortened by 0 bases and J by 0 bases, with 9 bases between the two germline ends. The chain's CDR3 is CASSLEGIRSYEQYF. DNA for the CDR3: TGTGCCAGCAGCTTAGAGGGCATCCGCTCCTACGAGCAGTACTTC.

For this clone: The sample has other DNA sequences that encode this CDR3 too. The chain carries TRBV9 and TRBJ2-7, with D perhaps matching TRBD2 (6 bases). CDR3 length equals 14 residues. Trimming pared 0 bases from V and 0 bases from J, leaving 7 bases between. Germline assignment: CDR1 SGDLS and CDR2 YYNGEE. CDR3 loop: CASSVGGVSYEQYF. CDR3 DNA: TGTGCCAGCAGCGTAGGGGGGGTCTCCTACGAGCAGTACTTC.

The chain employs TRBV10-2 and TRBJ2-1; 14 positions match TRBD2. Germline V CDR1 and CDR2: WSHSY, SAAADI. V was clipped by 0 bases and J by 6 bases; unmatched bases: 4. CDR3 size: 17 residues. The CDR3 region is CASSESRGLAGANEQFF. CDR3 DNA: TGCGCCAGCAGTGAGTCGAGGGGACTAGCGGGAGCCAATGAGCAGTTCTTC.

V usage is TRBV30 and J usage is TRBJ1-3; D remains ambiguous. The CDR3 is 13 residues long. Germline loops: CDR1 GTSNPN, CDR2 SVGIG (reference sequence). V lost 3 bases, J lost 3 bases, and 9 bases lay in between. This CDR3 reads CAWSRIFGNTIYF. CDR3 nucleotides: TGTGCCTGGAGCAGGATATTTGGAAACACCATATATTTT.

With regard to this clone: The junction shows a germline mismatch at one end, possibly a read error. The CDR3 is CASSLGASGWTHSRVF. The CDR3 DNA sequence: TGTGCCAGCAGCTTAGGGGCTAGCGGGTGGACCCACTCCCGGGTCTTC. This chain connects TRBV7-2 to TRBJ2-1; 8 bases map to TRBD2. Germline V gene sequence: CDR1 SGHTA, CDR2 FQGNSA. The CDR3 loop spans 16 amino acids.

This clone was seen a single time. This chain connects TRBV5-4 to TRBJ2-7, with D possibly TRBD2 on 5 matching bases. The CDR3 covers 14 residues. The V end lost 0 bases, the J end lost 5 bases, and 12 bases lay between the germline ends. Germline V lookup: CDR1 SGHNT, CDR2 YYREEE (reference sequence). The CDR3 nucleotides read TGTGCCAGCAGCTTGGGGGCGGGCAAGGACGAGCAGTACTTC. It yields the protein CASSLGAGKDEQYF.

The genes are TRBV19 and TRBJ2-7; D may be TRBD2 (5 bases). CDR3 length equals 15 residues. Germline V gene data show CDR1 as LNHDA and CDR2 as SQIVND (reference sequence). With 4 bases removed from V and 1 base from J, the gap between germline ends came to 14 bases. DNA for the CDR3: TGTGCCAGTAGTACGGGATGGGAACGATCCTACGAGCAGTACTTC. This codes for CASSTGWERSYEQYF.

The genes are TRBV28 and TRBJ1-1; D not certain. The CDR3 runs 14 residues. Germline assignment: CDR1 MDHEN and CDR2 SYDVKM. Trimming removed 1 base from V and 1 base from J, with 7 bases in between. The DNA of the CDR3 is TGTGCCAGCAGTTTATTACTGGGGAACACTGAAGCTTTCTTT. This translates into CASSLLLGNTEAFF.

The DNA for the CDR3 is TGTGCCAGCAGCGGGACGAGACGGGGGGGTAGATGGGAGACCCAGTACTTC. Protein product: CASSGTRRGGRWETQYF. The chain couples TRBV7-6 to TRBJ2-5; 8 bases are shared with TRBD2. This CDR3 is built from 17 residues. J lost 5 bases, V lost 5 bases, and 16 bases had no gene match. Germline values: CDR1 SGHVS, CDR2 FNYEAQ.

The V and J genes are TRBV27 and TRBJ1-1; 7 positions agree with TRBD1. The V and J ends lost 5 bases and 1 base, in that order; junction bases with no gene match: 13. CDR3 size: 17 residues. CDR1 MNHEY and CDR2 SMNVEV come from the germline V gene (reference sequence). CDR3 protein: CASSPRSAGTENTEAFF. As DNA, the CDR3 is TGTGCCAGCAGTCCCCGGTCGGCCGGGACAGAGAACACTGAAGCTTTCTTT.

V gene TRBV11-2 combines with J gene TRBJ1-4; TRBD1 matches at 9 bases. Per the germline V gene, CDR1 is SGHAT and CDR2 is FQNNGV. CDR3 length: 16 amino acids. The J segment lost 0 bases and the V segment lost 5 bases, leaving 4 bases of the junction unmatched. DNA for the CDR3: TGTGCCAGCAGCGCACAGGGGGCAGCAACTAATGAAAAACTGTTTTTT. Encoded protein: CASSAQGAATNEKLFF.

The genes are TRBV19 and TRBJ2-5; the D is unclear. Trimming took 1 base from V and 3 from J, leaving 6 bases between them. CDR3 size: 13 residues. Germline values: CDR1 LNHDA, CDR2 SQIVND (reference sequence). The CDR3 coding sequence is TGTGCCAGTAGTATAGTCAGGAAAGAGACCCAGTACTTC. Protein sequence: CASSIVRKETQYF.

The chain links TRBV4-1 to TRBJ2-7; 8 nucleotides agree with TRBD1. CDR1 and CDR2 from the germline V gene are MGHRA and YSYEKL. V shed 1 base, J shed 2 bases, and the junction held 4 bases outside the gene matches. There are 15 residues in the CDR3. The CDR3 sequence is CASSQVWTGTYEQYF. The DNA for the CDR3 is TGCGCCAGCAGCCAAGTGTGGACAGGGACCTACGAGCAGTACTTC.

This chain joins TRBV6-5 and TRBJ1-2, with D unresolved. CDR1 MNHEY and CDR2 SVGAGI come from the germline V gene. The V and J ends lost 2 bases and 5 bases respectively, with 12 bases between them. The CDR3 spans 14 residues. CDR3 bases: TGTGCCAGCAGTTACGGACGGACTACATATGGCTACACCTTC. Amino acid sequence: CASSYGRTTYGYTF.

The chain couples TRBV9 to TRBJ1-2; D is possibly TRBD1 (5 bases). The CDR3 totals 15 residues. V dropped 4 bases and J dropped 8 bases, with 21 bases sitting between them. CDR1 is SGDLS, CDR2 YYNGEE, per germline. The DNA of the CDR3 is TGTGCCAGCAGCCCGGGACCCCCAACGGTTGACGGCTACACCTTC. Encoded protein: CASSPGPPTVDGYTF.

The rearrangement uses TRBV5-1 and TRBJ2-3; either TRBD1 or TRBD2 may fit D (5 bases each). Deletions cut 0 bases from V and 3 bases from J, with 11 bases between. Germline values: CDR1 SGHRS, CDR2 YFSETQ. The CDR3 loop spans 15 amino acids. The CDR3, as DNA: TGCGCCAGCAGCTTGGCCGGCAGGGAGACAGATACGCAGTATTTT. This translates into CASSLAGRETDTQYF.

This clone showed up just once. The CDR3 loop is CASSRGPGQLSYEQYF. As DNA, the CDR3 is TGTGCCAGCAGCCGAGGACCGGGACAATTAAGCTACGAGCAGTACTTC. The V gene is TRBV14, the J gene TRBJ2-7; the D gene is possibly TRBD1 (6 bases). The CDR3 length is 16 residues. From germline, CDR1 is SGHDN and CDR2 FVKESK. The V and J ends lost 4 bases and 3 bases respectively, with 19 bases between them.

This sequence joins TRBV4-1 and TRBJ2-3; D call uncertain. The CDR3 is 15 amino acids. CDR1 is MGHRA, CDR2 YSYEKL, per germline. Trimming pared 4 bases from V and 0 bases from J, leaving 11 bases between. The CDR3: CASSLDLHSTDTQYF. CDR3 nucleotides: TGCGCCAGCAGCCTAGACCTTCATAGCACAGATACGCAGTATTTT.

This chain uses TRBV29-1 with TRBJ2-7; D is unclear. The CDR3 has 11 residues. Per germline, CDR1 SQVTM and CDR2 ANQGSEA. Deletions cut 6 bases from V and 0 bases from J, with 6 bases between. CDR3 nucleotide sequence: TGCAGCGTACGTAACTCCTACGAGCAGTACTTC. Translated: CSVRNSYEQYF.

The chain carries TRBV28 and TRBJ2-5, with TRBD2 identical over 9 bases. Germline lookup yields CDR1 MDHEN and CDR2 SYDVKM. Germline trimming cut 3 bases from V and 3 bases from J; bases unmatched to any gene: 8. CDR3 size: 16 residues. The CDR3 here is CASSLGSGSTEETQYF. The CDR3 nucleotides are TGTGCCAGCAGTTTGGGTAGCGGGAGTACCGAAGAGACCCAGTACTTC.

The chain links TRBV28 to TRBJ1-6; 7 bases map to TRBD1. The V and J ends lost 7 bases and 7 bases, in that order; junction bases with no gene match: 13. This CDR3 region has 16 residues. Germline CDR1 MDHEN, CDR2 SYDVKM. DNA of the CDR3: TGTGCCAGCACTTCCCCGGGACAGCCTGGGAATTCACCCCTCCACTTT. The encoded protein is CASTSPGQPGNSPLHF.

The chain uses TRBV19 and TRBJ1-2; possibly TRBD1 for D (6 bases). Trimming took off 1 base at V and 4 bases at J, with 13 bases between the two ends. The CDR3 contains 15 residues. Germline V gene sequence: CDR1 LNHDA, CDR2 SQIVND (reference sequence). For the CDR3, the DNA is TGTGCCAGTAGTATAGGTGCCAGGGGAGGCTATGGCTACACCTTC. Protein: CASSIGARGGYGYTF.

CDR3 region: CASSLMTGGTEAFF. The CDR3 DNA reads TGTGCCAGCAGCTTAATGACAGGGGGCACTGAAGCTTTCTTT. This rearrangement joins TRBV7-9 to TRBJ1-1; 9 bases are shared with TRBD1. CDR3 size: 14 residues. Germline V lookup: CDR1 SEHNR, CDR2 FQNEAQ (reference sequence). The V and J ends lost 2 bases and 4 bases, in that order; junction bases with no gene match: 2.

The chain uses TRBV19 and TRBJ2-1, with 11 bases aligning to TRBD2. This CDR3 has 17 amino acids. The V and J ends lost 6 bases and 0 bases, in that order; junction bases with no gene match: 7. Germline V lookup: CDR1 LNHDA, CDR2 SQIVND (reference sequence). The CDR3 here is CASRGLAARSSYNEQFF. In nucleotides, the CDR3 is TGTGCCAGTAGGGGACTAGCGGCCCGGAGCTCCTACAATGAGCAGTTCTTC.

CDR3 in amino acids: CASSLGLVSYNEQFF. As DNA, the CDR3 is TGTGCCAGCAGCTTAGGACTAGTCTCCTACAATGAGCAGTTCTTC. The chain recombines TRBV11-3 with TRBJ2-1, with D maybe TRBD2 (6 bases). Germline V gene sequence: CDR1 SGHNT, CDR2 YENEEA. The CDR3 has 15 amino acids. V lost 1 base to trimming and J lost 0 bases, with 7 bases between them.

Only one count was recorded for this clone. This chain connects TRBV10-3 to TRBJ1-2; D not resolved. V lost 8 bases and J lost 8, with 18 bases in between. This CDR3 has 13 amino acids. Germline CDR1 reads ENHRY; CDR2 reads SYGVKD. The CDR3 protein is CAIPDPRDQGYTF. CDR3 sequence (DNA): TGTGCCATCCCAGACCCCCGGGATCAAGGCTACACCTTC.

CDR3: CASSLVMRSRMNTEAFF. The DNA for the CDR3 is TGTGCCAGCAGTTTGGTAATGAGATCCCGGATGAACACTGAAGCTTTCTTT. This sequence joins TRBV27 and TRBJ1-1; D ambiguous. Germline assignment: CDR1 MNHEY and CDR2 SMNVEV (reference sequence). Trimming removed 3 bases from V and 0 bases from J, with 17 bases in between. The CDR3 loop spans 17 amino acids.

The chain uses TRBV9 and TRBJ1-2, with TRBD1 identical over 7 bases. Trimming removed 3 bases from V and 4 bases from J; junction bases left unmatched: 0. Germline V gene lookup returns CDR1 SGDLS and CDR2 YYNGEE. This CDR3 contains 12 residues. CDR3 sequence (DNA): TGTGCCAGCAGCGAGGGGGCCTATGGCTACACCTTC. Protein sequence: CASSEGAYGYTF.

The chain couples TRBV28 to TRBJ1-2; weak D call: TRBD1 (6 bases). The length of the CDR3 is 14 residues. Looked up from germline, CDR1 is MDHEN and CDR2 is SYDVKM. The V end was cut by 3 bases, the J end by 7 bases, with 15 bases between. Written as DNA, the CDR3 is TGTGCCAGCAGTTTCAATGACAGGTTTGGTGGCTACACCTTC. Encoded protein: CASSFNDRFGGYTF.